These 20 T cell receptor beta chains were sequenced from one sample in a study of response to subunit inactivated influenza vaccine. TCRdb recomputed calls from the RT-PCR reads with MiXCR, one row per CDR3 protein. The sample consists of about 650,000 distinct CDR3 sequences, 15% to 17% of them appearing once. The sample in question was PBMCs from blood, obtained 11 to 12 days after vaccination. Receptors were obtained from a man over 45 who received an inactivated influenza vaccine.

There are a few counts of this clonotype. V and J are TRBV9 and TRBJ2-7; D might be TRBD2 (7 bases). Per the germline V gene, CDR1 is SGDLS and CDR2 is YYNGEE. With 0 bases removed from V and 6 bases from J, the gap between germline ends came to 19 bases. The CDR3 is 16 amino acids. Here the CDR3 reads CASSVDGGGRAIEQYF. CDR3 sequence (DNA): TGTGCCAGCAGCGTAGATGGAGGGGGGAGGGCCATCGAGCAGTACTTC. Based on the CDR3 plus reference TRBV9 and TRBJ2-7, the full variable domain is DSGVTQTPKHLITATGQRVTLRCSPRSGDLSVYWYQQSLDQGLQFLIQYYNGEERAKGNILERFSAQQFPDLHSELNLSSLELGDSALYFCASSVDGGGRAIEQYFGPGTRLTVT.

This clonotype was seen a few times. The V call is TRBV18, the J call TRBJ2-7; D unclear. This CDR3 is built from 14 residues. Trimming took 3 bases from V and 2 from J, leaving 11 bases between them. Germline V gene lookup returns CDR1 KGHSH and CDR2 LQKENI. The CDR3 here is CASSPTGSTYEQYF. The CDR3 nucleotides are TGTGCCAGCTCACCTACGGGCTCTACCTACGAGCAGTACTTC.

Written as DNA, the CDR3 is TGTGCCAGCAGTTACTCCCAGCGGGCATCCTCCTACGAGCAGTACTTC. It encodes CASSYSQRASSYEQYF. J is TRBJ2-7 and V is TRBV6-5; maybe TRBD2 (6 bases). Germline V gene data show CDR1 as MNHEY and CDR2 as SVGAGI. This CDR3 is 16 amino acids long. V lost 0 bases and J lost 0, with 12 bases in between.

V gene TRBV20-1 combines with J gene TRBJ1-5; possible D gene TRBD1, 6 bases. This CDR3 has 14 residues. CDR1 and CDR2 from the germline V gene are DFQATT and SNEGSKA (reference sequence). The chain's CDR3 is CSAPVGGGNQPQHF. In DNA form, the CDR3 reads TGCAGCGCACCAGTGGGGGGCGGCAATCAGCCCCAGCATTTT.

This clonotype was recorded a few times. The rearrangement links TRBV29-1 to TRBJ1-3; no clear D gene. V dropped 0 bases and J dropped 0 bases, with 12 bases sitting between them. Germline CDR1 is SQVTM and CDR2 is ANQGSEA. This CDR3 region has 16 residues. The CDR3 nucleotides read TGCAGCGTTGAAGAGAACAGAGAGGACTCTGGAAACACCATATATTTT. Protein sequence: CSVEENREDSGNTIYF.

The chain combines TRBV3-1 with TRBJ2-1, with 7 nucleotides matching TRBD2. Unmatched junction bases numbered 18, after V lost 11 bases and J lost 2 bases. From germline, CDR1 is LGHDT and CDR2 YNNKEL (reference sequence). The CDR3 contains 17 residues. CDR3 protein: CACCQDFAGEAYNEQFF. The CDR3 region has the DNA TGTGCCTGCTGCCAAGATTTCGCGGGAGAGGCCTACAATGAGCAGTTCTTC.

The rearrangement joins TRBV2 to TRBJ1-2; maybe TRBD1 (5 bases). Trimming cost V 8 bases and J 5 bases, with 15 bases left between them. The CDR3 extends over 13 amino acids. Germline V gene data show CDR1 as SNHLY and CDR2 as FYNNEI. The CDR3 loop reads CASLGTLAYGYTF. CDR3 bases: TGTGCCAGCTTAGGGACGCTGGCGTATGGCTACACCTTC.

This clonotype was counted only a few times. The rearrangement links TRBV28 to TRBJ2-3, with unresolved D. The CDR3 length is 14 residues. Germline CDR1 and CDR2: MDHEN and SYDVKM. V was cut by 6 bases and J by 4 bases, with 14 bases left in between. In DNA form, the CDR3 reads TGTGCCAGCAGGGTACCCATGGGGTCAGATACGCAGTATTTT. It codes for CASRVPMGSDTQYF.

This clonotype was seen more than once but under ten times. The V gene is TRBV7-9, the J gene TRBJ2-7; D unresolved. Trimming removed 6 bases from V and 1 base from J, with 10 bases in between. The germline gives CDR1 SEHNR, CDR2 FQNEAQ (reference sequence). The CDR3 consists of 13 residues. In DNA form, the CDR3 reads TGTGCCAGCAGTTCAGGCGAATCCTACGAGCAGTACTTC. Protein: CASSSGESYEQYF.

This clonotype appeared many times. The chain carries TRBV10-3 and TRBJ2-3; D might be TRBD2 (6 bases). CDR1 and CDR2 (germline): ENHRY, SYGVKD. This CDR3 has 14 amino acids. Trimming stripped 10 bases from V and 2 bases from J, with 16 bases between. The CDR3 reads CATRSGRVTDTQYF. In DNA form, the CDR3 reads TGTGCCACCCGATCCGGGAGAGTCACAGATACGCAGTATTTT.

CDR3 loop: CASSQGLGGARANTGELFF. CDR3 bases: TGCGCCAGCAGCCAAGGACTCGGCGGGGCGCGGGCGAACACCGGGGAGCTGTTTTTT. The gene calls are TRBV4-1 and TRBJ2-2; possibly TRBD2 for D (6 bases). Trimming removed 1 base at V and 0 bases at J, with 18 bases between. CDR1 is MGHRA, CDR2 YSYEKL, per germline. The CDR3 is 19 amino acids.

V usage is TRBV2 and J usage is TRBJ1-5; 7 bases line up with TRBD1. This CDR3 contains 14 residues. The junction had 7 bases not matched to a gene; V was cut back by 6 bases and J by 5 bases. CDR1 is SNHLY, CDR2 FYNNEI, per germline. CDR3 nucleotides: TGTGCCAGCAGAGTAGCGGGACAGTATCAGCCCCAGCATTTT. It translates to CASRVAGQYQPQHF.

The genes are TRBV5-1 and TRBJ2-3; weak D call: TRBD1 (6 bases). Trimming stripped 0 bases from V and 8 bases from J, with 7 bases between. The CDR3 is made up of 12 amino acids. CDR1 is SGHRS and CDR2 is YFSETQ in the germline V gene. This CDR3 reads CASSLEGGTQYF. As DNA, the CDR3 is TGCGCCAGCAGCTTGGAAGGGGGTACGCAGTATTTT.

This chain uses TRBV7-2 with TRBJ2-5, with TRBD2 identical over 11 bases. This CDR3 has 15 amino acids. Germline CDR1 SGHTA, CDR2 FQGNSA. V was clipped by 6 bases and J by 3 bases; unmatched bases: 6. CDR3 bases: TGTGCCAGCAGAATTAGCGGGGGGGCTGAAGAGACCCAGTACTTC. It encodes CASRISGGAEETQYF.

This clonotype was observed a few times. CDR3 sequence (DNA): TGTGCCAGCTCACCACCGAGAAGCGGGAGTACGAATGAGCAGTTCTTC. This gives the protein CASSPPRSGSTNEQFF. The gene calls are TRBV18 and TRBJ2-1; 8 nucleotides line up with TRBD2. Trimming removed 0 bases from V and 7 bases from J; junction bases left unmatched: 8. The CDR3 spans 16 residues. Per the germline V gene, CDR1 is KGHSH and CDR2 is LQKENI.

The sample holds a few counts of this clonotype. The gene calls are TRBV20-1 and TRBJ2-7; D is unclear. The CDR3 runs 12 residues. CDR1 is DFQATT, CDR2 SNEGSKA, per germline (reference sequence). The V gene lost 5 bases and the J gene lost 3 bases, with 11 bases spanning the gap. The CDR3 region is CSAFKTLYEQYF. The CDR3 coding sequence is TGCAGTGCTTTTAAAACACTCTACGAGCAGTACTTC.

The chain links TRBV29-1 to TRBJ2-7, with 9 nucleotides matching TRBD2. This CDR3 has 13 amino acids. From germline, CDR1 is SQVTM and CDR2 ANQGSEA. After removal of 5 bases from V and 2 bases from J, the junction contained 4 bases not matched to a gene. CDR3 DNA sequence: TGCAGCGTTCGACTAGCGGAGCCCTACGAGCAGTACTTC. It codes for CSVRLAEPYEQYF.

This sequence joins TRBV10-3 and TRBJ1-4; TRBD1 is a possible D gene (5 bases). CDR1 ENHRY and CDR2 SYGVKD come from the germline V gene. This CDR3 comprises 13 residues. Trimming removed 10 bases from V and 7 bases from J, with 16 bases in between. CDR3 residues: CASREGRSEKLFF. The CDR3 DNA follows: TGTGCCAGCAGGGAGGGTCGTAGTGAAAAACTGTTTTTT.

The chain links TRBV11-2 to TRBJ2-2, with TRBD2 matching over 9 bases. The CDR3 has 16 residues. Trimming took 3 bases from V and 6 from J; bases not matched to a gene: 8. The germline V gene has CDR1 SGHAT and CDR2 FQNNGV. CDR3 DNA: TGTGCCAGCAGCTTCTTAGCGGGGGCCCCGTCCGGGGAGCTGTTTTTT. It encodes CASSFLAGAPSGELFF. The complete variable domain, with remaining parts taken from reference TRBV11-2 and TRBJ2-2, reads EAGVAQSPRYKIIEKRQSVAFWCNPISGHATLYWYQQILGQGPKLLIQFQNNGVVDDSQLPKDRFSAERLKGVDSTLKIQPAKLEDSAVYLCASSFLAGAPSGELFFGEGSRLTVL.

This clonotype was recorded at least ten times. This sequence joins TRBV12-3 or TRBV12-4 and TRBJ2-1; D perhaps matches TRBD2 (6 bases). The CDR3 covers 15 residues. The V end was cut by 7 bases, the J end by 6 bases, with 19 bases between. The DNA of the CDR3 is TGTGCCAGCATAGCTAGCGCAGGAACGGGCAATGAGCAGTTCTTC. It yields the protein CASIASAGTGNEQFF.